The 14 T cell receptor beta chains listed next were all sequenced from one sample in a study of cytomegalovirus exposure and HLA in healthy donors. Both 60 Vbeta primers and 13 Jbeta primers went into the PCR. Sequencing used immunoSEQ multiplex PCR; TCRdb keeps in-frame clones, though not all of them. The sample shows 100,000 to 150,000 clones, and 1.5% to 2% sits with its ten largest clones. Sample: PBMCs. These receptors were collected from a man aged 18-30 years in good health and CMV-seronegative.

V gene TRBV12-5 combines with J gene TRBJ1-2; TRBD1 matches 8 bases. Trimming at V came to 7 bases and at J to 7 bases, leaving 11 bases not matched to a gene. The germline V gene has CDR1 LGHNT and CDR2 FRNRAP. CDR3 length: 14 amino acids. In nucleotides, the CDR3 is TGTGCTAGTGATTCCGGACAGGGTGCAACTGGCTACACCTTC. Its translation is CASDSGQGATGYTF.

V usage is TRBV19 and J usage is TRBJ1-5; the match to TRBD1 covers 7 bases. This CDR3 region has 16 residues. J was trimmed by 0 bases and V by 5 bases; bases with no gene match: 7. Germline loops: CDR1 LNHDA, CDR2 SQIVND (reference sequence). CDR3 region: CASSGGQRNSNQPQHF. CDR3 sequence (DNA): TGTGCCAGTAGTGGGGGACAGAGAAATAGCAATCAGCCCCAGCATTTT.

This chain uses TRBV18 with TRBJ2-4; TRBD1 might be the D (5 bases). V was clipped by 3 bases and J by 0 bases, with 12 bases between them. Germline CDR1 KGHSH, CDR2 LQKENI. The CDR3 is 16 amino acids. The CDR3 is CASSPPQGLAKNIQYF. CDR3 DNA: TGTGCCAGCTCACCCCCGCAGGGCCTAGCCAAAAACATTCAGTACTTC.

The chain links TRBV9 to TRBJ2-1, with 9 bases lining up with TRBD1. CDR3 length: 17 amino acids. Germline V CDR1 and CDR2: SGDLS, YYNGEE. V shed 4 bases and J 6 bases; nucleotides not matched to a gene: 14. The CDR3 loop is CASSSRSGQGFSNEQFF. As DNA, the CDR3 is TGTGCCAGCAGCTCCCGGTCGGGACAGGGATTCTCCAATGAGCAGTTCTTC.

This chain uses TRBV9 with TRBJ1-1, with a tentative D call TRBD1 (6 bases). The CDR3 covers 16 residues. Trimming left V 3 bases short and J 1 base short, with 16 bases between. Germline V gene data show CDR1 as SGDLS and CDR2 as YYNGEE. The DNA for the CDR3 is TGTGCCAGCAGCGAGGGGGATCTGTGGGGGAACACTGAAGCTTTCTTT. It specifies CASSEGDLWGNTEAFF.

The chain employs TRBV28 and TRBJ1-4; 9 bases map to TRBD1. The length of the CDR3 is 15 residues. Germline V gene lookup returns CDR1 MDHEN and CDR2 SYDVKM. The V segment lost 1 base and the J segment 8 bases; nucleotides outside the gene matches: 5. The CDR3 protein is CASSLFGDRDEKLFF. The CDR3 nucleotides read TGTGCCAGCAGTTTATTTGGGGACAGGGACGAAAAACTGTTTTTT.

In DNA form, the CDR3 reads TGTGCCAGCAGTCCTACAACTCAGGGGCTCACTGAAGCTTTCTTT. It encodes CASSPTTQGLTEAFF. The rearrangement links TRBV6-5 to TRBJ1-1; D may be TRBD1 (6 bases). CDR1 and CDR2 from the germline V gene are MNHEY and SVGAGI. Trimming pared 5 bases from V and 4 bases from J, leaving 17 bases between. The CDR3 sequence is 15 residues long.

This chain uses TRBV29-1 with TRBJ1-2; TRBD1 aligns across 12 bases. This CDR3 region has 14 residues. Germline CDR1 is SQVTM and CDR2 is ANQGSEA. The V gene end was trimmed by 8 bases and the J gene end by 3 bases; junction bases not matched to a gene: 7. The DNA for the CDR3 is TGCAGCACCGGGACAGGGGGCGTACACTATGGCTACACCTTC. Translated: CSTGTGGVHYGYTF.

The rearrangement links TRBV11-3 to TRBJ2-3, with 7 bases aligning to TRBD1. The CDR3 has 18 amino acids. In germline, CDR1 is SGHNT, CDR2 YENEEA. With V trimmed by 6 bases and J by 0 bases, 15 bases remained unmatched. CDR3 in amino acids: CASRGLNGDRTSTDTQYF. CDR3 sequence (DNA): TGTGCCAGCAGAGGATTGAATGGGGACAGAACTAGCACAGATACGCAGTATTTT.

The chain has TRBV11-2 and TRBJ2-7; no reliable D call. With 3 bases removed from V and 3 bases from J, the gap between germline ends came to 12 bases. The CDR3 length is 14 residues. Germline assignment: CDR1 SGHAT and CDR2 FQNNGV. CDR3 nucleotides: TGTGCCAGCAGCTTGACCGGGTCCTACTACGAGCAGTACTTC. Translated: CASSLTGSYYEQYF.

The chain is built from TRBV10-3 and TRBJ2-2, with TRBD2 identical over 12 bases. Germline CDR1 reads ENHRY; CDR2 reads SYGVKD. J gave up 3 bases and V 2 bases, and 7 bases lay outside the gene matches. This CDR3 is built from 18 residues. In DNA form, the CDR3 reads TGTGCCATCAGTGAGAGGGGACTAGCGGGTTCGGACACCGGGGAGCTGTTTTTT. Its translation is CAISERGLAGSDTGELFF.

V and J are TRBV19 and TRBJ2-3; 7 bases fit TRBD2. V trimming: 7 bases; J trimming: 4 bases; junction bases outside the gene matches: 8. The CDR3 length is 14 residues. CDR1 and CDR2 (germline): LNHDA, SQIVND (reference sequence). DNA for the CDR3: TGTGCCAGTAAGGGCGGGAGAGAGTCAGATACGCAGTATTTT. Encoded protein: CASKGGRESDTQYF.

The chain employs TRBV4-3 and TRBJ2-7; 12 bases align to TRBD2. CDR1 LGHNA and CDR2 YSLEER come from the germline V gene. This CDR3 spans 16 amino acids. Germline trimming cut 1 base from V and 5 bases from J; bases unmatched to any gene: 6. CDR3 region: CASSQGVPSGRDEQYF. In DNA form, the CDR3 reads TGCGCCAGCAGCCAAGGGGTCCCTAGCGGGAGGGACGAGCAGTACTTC.

V gene TRBV6-5 combines with J gene TRBJ2-5; TRBD2 matches at 7 bases. There are 14 residues in the CDR3. The V and J ends lost 8 bases and 6 bases, in that order; junction bases with no gene match: 12. Germline CDR1 and CDR2: MNHEY and SVGAGI. CDR3 nucleotides: TGTGCCAGCGACGAGAGCGGGATGCGAAAGACCCAGTACTTC. Translating it yields CASDESGMRKTQYF.